A single sample is the source of the 9 T cell receptor beta chains below, sequenced in a study of blood T cell repertoires in COVID-19. Repertoires were generated with immunoSEQ multiplex PCR, while TCRdb's copy carries only in-frame clones and drops some. The table has approximately 440,000 clones, about 90% seen once. The source material was PBMCs or T cells enriched from blood (not recorded which). All receptors derive from a man between 18 and 29 years old who had recovered from COVID-19.

The chain uses TRBV29-1 and TRBJ1-2; 7 bases match TRBD1. Germline lookup yields CDR1 SQVTM and CDR2 ANQGSEA. V lost 6 bases, J lost 7 bases, and 5 bases stayed unmatched. This CDR3 is built from 11 residues. The CDR3 nucleotides read TGCAGCGTACCAACAGGGGTTGGCTACACCTTC. Its translation: CSVPTGVGYTF.

The chain carries TRBV2 and TRBJ2-7; 7 positions agree with TRBD2. The junction had 2 bases not matched to a gene; V was cut back by 5 bases and J by 4 bases. Germline CDR1 SNHLY, CDR2 FYNNEI. This CDR3 has 12 residues. CDR3 loop: CASSQGGYEQYF. The CDR3 DNA follows: TGTGCCAGCAGTCAGGGAGGGTACGAGCAGTACTTC.

The rearrangement joins TRBV5-1 to TRBJ2-5; D not certain. Trimming left V 1 base short and J 0 bases short, with 10 bases between. Per the germline V gene, CDR1 is SGHRS and CDR2 is YFSETQ. The CDR3 is 15 amino acids. The CDR3 reads CASSLNPTNQETQYF. The CDR3 DNA is TGCGCCAGCAGCTTGAATCCGACAAACCAAGAGACCCAGTACTTC.

The rearrangement links TRBV5-1 to TRBJ2-3, with 12 bases fitting TRBD2. J lost 4 bases, V lost 0 bases, and 6 bases had no gene match. Per germline, CDR1 SGHRS and CDR2 YFSETQ. This CDR3 comprises 17 residues. CDR3 coding DNA: TGCGCCAGCAGCTTGGGTTCACTAGCGGGGGGAGCAGATACGCAGTATTTT. It specifies CASSLGSLAGGADTQYF. Combining the CDR3 with reference TRBV5-1 and TRBJ2-3 gives the whole variable domain KAGVTQTPRYLIKTRGQQVTLSCSPISGHRSVSWYQQTPGQGLQFLFEYFSETQRNKGNFPGRFSGRQFSNSRSEMNVSTLELGDSALYLCASSLGSLAGGADTQYFGPGTRLTVL.

V usage is TRBV28 and J usage is TRBJ1-3, with unresolved D. The CDR3 length is 14 residues. Germline values: CDR1 MDHEN, CDR2 SYDVKM. Between the trimmed V and J ends, which lost 6 bases and 5 bases, there was a span of 14 bases. The CDR3 loop reads CASRAPGGRNTIYF. Written as DNA, the CDR3 is TGTGCCAGCAGGGCCCCGGGAGGAAGAAACACCATATATTTT.

The rearrangement links TRBV20-1 to TRBJ2-7; D might be TRBD1 (6 bases). The CDR3 is 11 residues long. Trimming stripped 6 bases from V and 7 bases from J, with 13 bases between. Germline V gives CDR1 DFQATT, CDR2 SNEGSKA (reference sequence). CDR3: CSASSRGEQYF. The CDR3 DNA reads TGCAGTGCCTCATCTAGGGGGGAGCAGTACTTC.

The rearrangement links TRBV29-1 to TRBJ1-2; no clear D gene. V lost 5 bases and J 3 bases, leaving 10 bases between the germline ends. This CDR3 spans 12 amino acids. Germline CDR1 SQVTM, CDR2 ANQGSEA. CDR3 amino acids: CSVIKADYGYTF. As DNA, the CDR3 is TGCAGCGTTATTAAGGCGGACTATGGCTACACCTTC.

This clone was found once. This chain uses TRBV10-3 with TRBJ1-1, with 9 bases lining up with TRBD1. J was trimmed by 5 bases and V by 6 bases; bases with no gene match: 10. The germline gives CDR1 ENHRY, CDR2 SYGVKD. This CDR3 has 15 amino acids. The CDR3 DNA follows: TGTGCCATCAGGGAAACAGGGGGCGGACGTACTGAAGCTTTCTTT. Translating it yields CAIRETGGGRTEAFF.

The chain uses TRBV27 and TRBJ1-6; 10 nucleotides agree with TRBD1. The V segment lost 5 bases and the J segment 7 bases; nucleotides outside the gene matches: 8. This CDR3 is 16 amino acids long. Germline assignment: CDR1 MNHEY and CDR2 SMNVEV (reference sequence). CDR3 DNA sequence: TGTGCCAGCAGTCTCCTGGACAGGGGGAGGAATTCACCCCTCCACTTT. Protein sequence: CASSLLDRGRNSPLHF.